The sequence of this TCR beta chain was determined in a study of vaccination and CD4 T cells after COVID-19. Study-wide background: Stimulation of cells relied on overlapping spike peptides derived from SARS-CoV-2, HCoV-NL63, HCoV-OC43 and HCoV-229E.

The J segment lost 4 bases and the V segment lost 6 bases, leaving 7 bases of the junction unmatched. Germline lookup yields CDR1 MDHEN and CDR2 SYDVKM. This CDR3 contains 15 residues. General observations from the study: Convalescent patients studied were relatively few, and early post-infection timepoints were absent.

Comment on this clonotype: What it binds is not known.

An Oncomine TCR Beta short-read assay was used to sequence the DNA from cultured CD4+ T cells. TCRdb independently ran MiXCR on the PCR reads; one entry per CDR3 protein. Seen here are about 10,000 distinct CDR3 sequences, about 81% observed once, and the top ten hold about 9.8%. The treatment denotes: roughly 11-day PBMC culture with coronavirus spike peptide pools or control peptides (ViraFEST assay). Sequencing was performed on CD4+ T cells from blood, cultured in vitro. The sequence came from a human donor who had recovered from COVID-19. The chain couples TRBV28 to TRBJ2-1; 9 bases are a match to TRBD1. This chain's CDR3 is CASRDGTGRYNEQFF. The CDR3 coding sequence is TGTGCCAGCAGAGACGGGACAGGGCGTTACAATGAGCAGTTCTTC.